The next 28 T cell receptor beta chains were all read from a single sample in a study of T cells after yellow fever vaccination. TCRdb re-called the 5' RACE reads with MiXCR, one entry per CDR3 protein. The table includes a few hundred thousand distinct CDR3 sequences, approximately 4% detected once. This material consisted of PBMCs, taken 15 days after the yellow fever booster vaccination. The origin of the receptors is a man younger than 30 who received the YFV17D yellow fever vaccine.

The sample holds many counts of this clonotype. The CDR3 sequence is CASSPPGGQPTDTQYF. In nucleotides, the CDR3 is TGTGCCAGCTCACCACCGGGGGGGCAGCCCACAGATACGCAGTATTTT. J is TRBJ2-3 and V is TRBV18, with D perhaps matching TRBD2 (7 bases). Deletions cut 0 bases from V and 2 bases from J, with 12 bases between. CDR1 and CDR2 (germline): KGHSH, LQKENI. The CDR3 extends over 16 amino acids.

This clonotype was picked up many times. The CDR3 nucleotides are TGTGCCAGCAGCTTAGGACCAGCGGGGGGTAGGGGTGAGCAGTTCTTC. It translates to CASSLGPAGGRGEQFF. The V and J genes are TRBV7-6 and TRBJ2-1, with 9 bases matching TRBD2. CDR3 size: 16 residues. The germline V gene encodes CDR1 SGHVS and CDR2 FNYEAQ. V gave up 1 base and J gave up 9 bases; unmatched junction bases: 10.

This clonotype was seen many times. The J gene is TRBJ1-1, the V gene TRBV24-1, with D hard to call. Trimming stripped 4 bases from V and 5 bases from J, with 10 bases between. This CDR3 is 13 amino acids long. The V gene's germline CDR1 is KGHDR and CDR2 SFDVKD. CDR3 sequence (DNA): TGTGCCACCAGTGAGCCAGGAGGGACTGAAGCTTTCTTT. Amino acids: CATSEPGGTEAFF.

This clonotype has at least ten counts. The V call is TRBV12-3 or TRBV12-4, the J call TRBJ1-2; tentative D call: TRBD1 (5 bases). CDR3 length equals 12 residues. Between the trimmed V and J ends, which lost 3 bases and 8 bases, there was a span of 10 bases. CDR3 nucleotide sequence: TGTGCCAGCAGTTTTCGGGGGTTCGGCTACACCTTC. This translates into CASSFRGFGYTF.

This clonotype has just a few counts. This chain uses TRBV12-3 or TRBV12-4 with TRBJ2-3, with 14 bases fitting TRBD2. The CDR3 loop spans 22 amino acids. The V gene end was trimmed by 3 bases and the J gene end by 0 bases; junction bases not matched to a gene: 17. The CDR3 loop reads CASSLSGRGLAGALASTDTQYF. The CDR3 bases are TGTGCCAGCAGTTTGTCGGGGCGGGGACTAGCGGGGGCCTTAGCTAGCACAGATACGCAGTATTTT.

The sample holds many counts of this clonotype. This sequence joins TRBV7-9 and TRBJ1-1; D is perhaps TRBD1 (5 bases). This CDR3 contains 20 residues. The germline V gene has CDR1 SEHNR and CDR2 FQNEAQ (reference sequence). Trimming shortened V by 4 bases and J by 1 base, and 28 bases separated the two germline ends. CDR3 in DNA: TGTGCCAGCAGCTCGTTCGCTCCGGGACGCCATACCCGGACGAACACTGAAGCTTTCTTT. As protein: CASSSFAPGRHTRTNTEAFF.

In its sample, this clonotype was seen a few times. The CDR3 nucleotides read TGTGCCAGCAGCTTTCGGGCGAACACTGAAGCTTTCTTT. Its translation: CASSFRANTEAFF. This chain connects TRBV11-1 to TRBJ1-1; D is uncertain. This CDR3 is built from 13 residues. The germline CDR1 and CDR2 sequences are SGHAT and FQDESV (reference sequence). V was clipped by 3 bases and J by 1 base, with 6 bases between them.

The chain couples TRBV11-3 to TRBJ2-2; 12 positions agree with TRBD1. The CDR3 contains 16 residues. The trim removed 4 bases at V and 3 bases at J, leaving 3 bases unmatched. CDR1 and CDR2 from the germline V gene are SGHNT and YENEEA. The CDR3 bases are TGTGCCAGCAGCTACCGGGACAGGGGGCACACCGGGGAGCTGTTTTTT. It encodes CASSYRDRGHTGELFF.

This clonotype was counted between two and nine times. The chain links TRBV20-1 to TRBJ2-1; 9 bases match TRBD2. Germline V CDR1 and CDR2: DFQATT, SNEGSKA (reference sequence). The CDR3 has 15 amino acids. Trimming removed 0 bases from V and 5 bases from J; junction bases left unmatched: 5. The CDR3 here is CSARDIGGRDNEQFF. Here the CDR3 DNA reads TGCAGTGCTAGAGATATCGGCGGGAGGGACAATGAGCAGTTCTTC.

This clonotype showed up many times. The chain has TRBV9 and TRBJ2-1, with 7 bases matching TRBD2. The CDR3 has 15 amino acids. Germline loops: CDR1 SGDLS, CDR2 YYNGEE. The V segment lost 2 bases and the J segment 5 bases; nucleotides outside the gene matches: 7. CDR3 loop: CASSVTAGPNNEQFF. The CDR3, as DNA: TGTGCCAGCAGCGTGACAGCGGGGCCAAACAATGAGCAGTTCTTC.

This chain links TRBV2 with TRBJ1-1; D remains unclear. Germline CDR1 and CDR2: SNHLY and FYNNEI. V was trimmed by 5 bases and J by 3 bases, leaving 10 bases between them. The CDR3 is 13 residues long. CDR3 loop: CASSPDPYTEAFF. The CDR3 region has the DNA TGTGCCAGCAGTCCCGACCCTTACACTGAAGCTTTCTTT.

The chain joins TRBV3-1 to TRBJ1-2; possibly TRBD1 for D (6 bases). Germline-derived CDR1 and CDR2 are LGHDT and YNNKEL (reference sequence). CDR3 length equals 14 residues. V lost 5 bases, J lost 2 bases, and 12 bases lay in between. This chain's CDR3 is CASSGGQMNYGYTF. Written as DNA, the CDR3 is TGTGCCAGCAGCGGCGGACAGATGAACTATGGCTACACCTTC.

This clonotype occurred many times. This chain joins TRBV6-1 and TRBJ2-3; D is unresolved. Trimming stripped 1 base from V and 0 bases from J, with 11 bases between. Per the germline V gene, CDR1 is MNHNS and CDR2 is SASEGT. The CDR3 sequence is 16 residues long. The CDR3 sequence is CASSEGVVLSTDTQYF. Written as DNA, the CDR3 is TGTGCCAGCAGTGAAGGAGTGGTTCTTAGCACAGATACGCAGTATTTT.

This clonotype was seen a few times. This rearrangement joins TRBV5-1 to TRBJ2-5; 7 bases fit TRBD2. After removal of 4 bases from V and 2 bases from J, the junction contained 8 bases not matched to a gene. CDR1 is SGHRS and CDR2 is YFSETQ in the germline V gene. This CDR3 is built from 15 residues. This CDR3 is CASSAGREGQETQYF. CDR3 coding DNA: TGCGCCAGCAGCGCGGGGAGGGAAGGTCAAGAGACCCAGTACTTC. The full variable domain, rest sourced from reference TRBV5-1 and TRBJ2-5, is KAGVTQTPRYLIKTRGQQVTLSCSPISGHRSVSWYQQTPGQGLQFLFEYFSETQRNKGNFPGRFSGRQFSNSRSEMNVSTLELGDSALYLCASSAGREGQETQYFGPGTRLLVL.

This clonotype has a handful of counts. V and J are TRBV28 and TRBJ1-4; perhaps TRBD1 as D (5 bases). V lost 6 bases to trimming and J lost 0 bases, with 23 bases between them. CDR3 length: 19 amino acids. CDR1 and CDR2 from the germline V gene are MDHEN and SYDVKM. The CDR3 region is CASSPGRGGAQATNEKLFF. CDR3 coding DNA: TGTGCCAGCAGCCCTGGAAGGGGAGGGGCGCAAGCAACTAATGAAAAACTGTTTTTT.

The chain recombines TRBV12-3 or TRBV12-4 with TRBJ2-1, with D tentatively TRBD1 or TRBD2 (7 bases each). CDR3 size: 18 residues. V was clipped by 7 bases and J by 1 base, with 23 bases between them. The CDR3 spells CASTKVASGGASYNEQFF. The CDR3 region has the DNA TGTGCCAGCACCAAAGTGGCGTCAGGGGGGGCTTCCTACAATGAGCAGTTCTTC.

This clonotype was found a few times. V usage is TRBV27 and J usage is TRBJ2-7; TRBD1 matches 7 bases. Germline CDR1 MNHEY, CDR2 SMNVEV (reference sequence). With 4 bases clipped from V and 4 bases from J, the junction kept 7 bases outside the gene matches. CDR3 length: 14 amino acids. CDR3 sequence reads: CASSSTGLWYEQYF. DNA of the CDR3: TGTGCCAGCAGTTCGACAGGGTTATGGTACGAGCAGTACTTC.

The CDR3 is CASSQEKSGGPYNEQFF. CDR3 sequence (DNA): TGTGCCAGCAGCCAAGAGAAGTCGGGGGGTCCGTACAATGAGCAGTTCTTC. The chain carries TRBV4-2 and TRBJ2-1; 7 bases line up with TRBD2. This CDR3 is 17 amino acids long. Germline V gene sequence: CDR1 LGHNA, CDR2 YNFKEQ. Trimming took 0 bases from V and 4 from J; bases not matched to a gene: 9.

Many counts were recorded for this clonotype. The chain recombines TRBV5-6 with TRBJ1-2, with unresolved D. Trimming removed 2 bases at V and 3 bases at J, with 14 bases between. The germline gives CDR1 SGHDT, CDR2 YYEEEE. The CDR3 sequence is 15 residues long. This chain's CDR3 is CASSLRRYKDYGYTF. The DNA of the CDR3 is TGTGCCAGCAGCTTAAGGCGATACAAAGACTATGGCTACACCTTC. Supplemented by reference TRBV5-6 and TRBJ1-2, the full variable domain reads DAGVTQSPTHLIKTRGQQVTLRCSPKSGHDTVSWYQQALGQGPQFIFQYYEEEERQRGNFPDRFSGHQFPNYSSELNVNALLLGDSALYLCASSLRRYKDYGYTFGSGTRLTVV.

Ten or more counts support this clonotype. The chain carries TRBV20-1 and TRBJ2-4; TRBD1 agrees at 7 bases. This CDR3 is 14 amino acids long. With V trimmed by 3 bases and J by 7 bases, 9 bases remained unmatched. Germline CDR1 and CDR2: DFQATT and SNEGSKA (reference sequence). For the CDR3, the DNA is TGCAGTGCTAGTGGACACAGGGGAGATAACATTCAGTACTTC. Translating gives CSASGHRGDNIQYF.

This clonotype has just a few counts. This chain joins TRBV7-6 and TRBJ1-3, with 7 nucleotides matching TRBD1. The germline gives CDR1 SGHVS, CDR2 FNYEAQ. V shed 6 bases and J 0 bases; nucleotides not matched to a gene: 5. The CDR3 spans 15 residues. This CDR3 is CASRRQGDSGNTIYF. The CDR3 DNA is TGTGCCAGCAGAAGACAGGGCGACTCTGGAAACACCATATATTTT.

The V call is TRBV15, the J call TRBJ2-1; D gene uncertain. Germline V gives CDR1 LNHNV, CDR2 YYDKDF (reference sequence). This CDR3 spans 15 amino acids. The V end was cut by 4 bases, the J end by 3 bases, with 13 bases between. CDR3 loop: CATSTHWLGYNEQFF. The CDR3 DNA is TGTGCCACCAGCACCCATTGGTTGGGCTACAATGAGCAGTTCTTC.

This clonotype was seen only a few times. The CDR3 loop is CASSPLGGPDTGELFF. The CDR3 DNA is TGTGCCAGCTCACCACTGGGAGGGCCGGACACCGGGGAGCTGTTTTTT. The chain links TRBV18 to TRBJ2-2; the match to TRBD2 covers 7 bases. Germline values: CDR1 KGHSH, CDR2 LQKENI. J was trimmed by 3 bases and V by 1 base; bases with no gene match: 5. The CDR3 is 16 amino acids.

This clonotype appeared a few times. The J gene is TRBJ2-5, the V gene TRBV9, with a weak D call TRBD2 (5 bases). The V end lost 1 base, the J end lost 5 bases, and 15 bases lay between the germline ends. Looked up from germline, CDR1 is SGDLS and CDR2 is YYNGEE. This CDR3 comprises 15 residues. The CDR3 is CASSVRNTRGETQYF. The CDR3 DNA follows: TGTGCCAGCAGCGTAAGGAACACACGAGGGGAGACCCAGTACTTC.

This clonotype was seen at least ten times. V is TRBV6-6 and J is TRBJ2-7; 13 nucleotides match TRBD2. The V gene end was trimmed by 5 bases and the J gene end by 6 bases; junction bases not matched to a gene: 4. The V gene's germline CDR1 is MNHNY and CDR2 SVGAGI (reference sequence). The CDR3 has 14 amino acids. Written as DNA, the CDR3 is TGTGCCAGCAGTCGACTAGCGGGGGGTTCCGAGCAGTACTTC. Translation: CASSRLAGGSEQYF.

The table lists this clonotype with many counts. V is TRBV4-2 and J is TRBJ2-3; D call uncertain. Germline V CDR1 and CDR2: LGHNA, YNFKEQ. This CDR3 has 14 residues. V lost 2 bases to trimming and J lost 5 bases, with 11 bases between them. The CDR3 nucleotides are TGTGCCAGCAGCCAAAGTTGGCAAGGAGATACGCAGTATTTT. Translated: CASSQSWQGDTQYF.

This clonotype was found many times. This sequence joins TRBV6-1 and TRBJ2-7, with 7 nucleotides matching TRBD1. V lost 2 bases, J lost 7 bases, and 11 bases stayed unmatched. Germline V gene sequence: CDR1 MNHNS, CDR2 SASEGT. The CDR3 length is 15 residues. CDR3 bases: TGTGCCAGCAGTGAATTTATAGAGGGGGCGTATGAGCAGTACGTC. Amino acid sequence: CASSEFIEGAYEQYV.

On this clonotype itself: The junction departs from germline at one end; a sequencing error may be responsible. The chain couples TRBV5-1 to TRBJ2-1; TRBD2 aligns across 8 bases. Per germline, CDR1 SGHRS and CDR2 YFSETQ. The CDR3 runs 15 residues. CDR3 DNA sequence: TGCGCCAGCAGTCCCACTAGCGGACTAAACAATGAGCAGCTCTTC. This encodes CASSPTSGLNNEQLF.